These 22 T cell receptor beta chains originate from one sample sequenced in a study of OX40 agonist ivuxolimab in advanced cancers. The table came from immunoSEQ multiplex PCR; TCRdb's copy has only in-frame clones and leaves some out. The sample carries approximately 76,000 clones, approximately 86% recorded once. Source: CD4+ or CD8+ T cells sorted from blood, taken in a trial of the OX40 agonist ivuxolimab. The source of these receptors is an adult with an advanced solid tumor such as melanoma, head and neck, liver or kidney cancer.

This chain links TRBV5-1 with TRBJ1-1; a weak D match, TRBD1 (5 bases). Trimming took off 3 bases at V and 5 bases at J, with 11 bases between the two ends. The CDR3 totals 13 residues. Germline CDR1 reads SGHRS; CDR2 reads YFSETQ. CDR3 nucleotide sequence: TGCGCCAGCAGCTCTGGGGCGGTTACTGAAGCTTTCTTT. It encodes CASSSGAVTEAFF.

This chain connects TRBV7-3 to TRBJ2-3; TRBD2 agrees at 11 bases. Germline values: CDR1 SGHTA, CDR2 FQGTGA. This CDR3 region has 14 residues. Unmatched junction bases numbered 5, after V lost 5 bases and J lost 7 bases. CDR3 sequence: CASSPTSGGNTQYF. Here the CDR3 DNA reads TGTGCCAGCAGCCCTACTAGCGGGGGAAATACGCAGTATTTT.

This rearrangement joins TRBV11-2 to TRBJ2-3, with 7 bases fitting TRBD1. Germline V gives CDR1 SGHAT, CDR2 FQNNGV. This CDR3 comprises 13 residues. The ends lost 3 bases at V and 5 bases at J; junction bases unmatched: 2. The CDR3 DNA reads TGTGCCAGCAGCTTGGGGACAGTAGATACGCAGTATTTT. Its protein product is CASSLGTVDTQYF.

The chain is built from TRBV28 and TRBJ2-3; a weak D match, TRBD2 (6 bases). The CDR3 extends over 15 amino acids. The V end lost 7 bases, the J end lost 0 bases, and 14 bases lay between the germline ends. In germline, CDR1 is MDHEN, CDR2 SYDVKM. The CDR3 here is CASTRDSPSTDTQYF. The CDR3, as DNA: TGTGCCAGCACCCGGGACTCACCTAGCACAGATACGCAGTATTTT.

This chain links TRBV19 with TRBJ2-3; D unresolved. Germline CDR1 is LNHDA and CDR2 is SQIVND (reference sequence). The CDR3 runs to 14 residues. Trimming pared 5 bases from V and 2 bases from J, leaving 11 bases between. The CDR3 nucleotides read TGTGCCAGTAGTTCTTTCCTCCCCACAGATACGCAGTATTTT. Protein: CASSSFLPTDTQYF. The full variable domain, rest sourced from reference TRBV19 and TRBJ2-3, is DGGITQSPKYLFRKEGQNVTLSCEQNLNHDAMYWYRQDPGQGLRLIYYSQIVNDFQKGDIAEGYSVSREKKESFPLTVTSAQKNPTAFYLCASSSFLPTDTQYFGPGTRLTVL.

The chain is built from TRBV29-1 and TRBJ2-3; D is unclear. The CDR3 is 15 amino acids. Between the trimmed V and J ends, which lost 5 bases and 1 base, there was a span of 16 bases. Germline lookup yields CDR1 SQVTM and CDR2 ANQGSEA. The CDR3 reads CSVLLLGGGTDTQYF. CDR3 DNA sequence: TGCAGCGTTCTCCTCTTGGGTGGCGGCACAGATACGCAGTATTTT.

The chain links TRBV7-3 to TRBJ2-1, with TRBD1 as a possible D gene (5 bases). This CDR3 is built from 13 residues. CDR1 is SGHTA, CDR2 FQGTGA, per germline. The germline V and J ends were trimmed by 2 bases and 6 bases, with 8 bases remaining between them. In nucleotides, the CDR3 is TGTGCCAGCAGCTTAGGACACTCCAATGAGCAGTTCTTC. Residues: CASSLGHSNEQFF. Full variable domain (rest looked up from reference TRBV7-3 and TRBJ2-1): GAGVSQTPSNKVTEKGKYVELRCDPISGHTALYWYRQSLGQGPEFLIYFQGTGAADDSGLPNDRFFAVRPEGSVSTLKIQRTERGDSAVYLCASSLGHSNEQFFGPGTRLTVL.

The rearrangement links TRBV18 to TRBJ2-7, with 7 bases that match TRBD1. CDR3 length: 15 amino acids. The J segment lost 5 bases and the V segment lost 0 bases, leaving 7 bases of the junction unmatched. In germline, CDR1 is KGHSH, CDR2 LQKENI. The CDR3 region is CASSPPTGLRNEQYF. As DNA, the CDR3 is TGTGCCAGCTCACCACCGACAGGGTTGAGGAACGAGCAGTACTTC.

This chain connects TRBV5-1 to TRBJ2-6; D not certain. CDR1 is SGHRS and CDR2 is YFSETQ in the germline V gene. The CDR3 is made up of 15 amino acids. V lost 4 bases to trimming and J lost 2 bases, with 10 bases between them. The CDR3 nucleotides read TGCGCCAGCAGCGCCCAGGCTACTGGGGCCAACGTCCTGACTTTC. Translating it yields CASSAQATGANVLTF.

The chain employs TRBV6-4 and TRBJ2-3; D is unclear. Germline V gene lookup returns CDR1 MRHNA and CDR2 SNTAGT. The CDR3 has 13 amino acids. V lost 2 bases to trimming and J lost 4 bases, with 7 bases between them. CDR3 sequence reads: CASSDQTADTQYF. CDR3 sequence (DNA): TGTGCCAGCAGTGACCAGACGGCAGATACGCAGTATTTT.

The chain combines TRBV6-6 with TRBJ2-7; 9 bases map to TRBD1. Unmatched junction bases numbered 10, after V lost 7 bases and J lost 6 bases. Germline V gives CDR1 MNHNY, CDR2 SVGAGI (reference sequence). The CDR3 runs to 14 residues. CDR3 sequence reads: CASTPIQGAFEQYF. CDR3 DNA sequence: TGTGCCAGCACCCCTATACAGGGGGCCTTCGAGCAGTACTTC.

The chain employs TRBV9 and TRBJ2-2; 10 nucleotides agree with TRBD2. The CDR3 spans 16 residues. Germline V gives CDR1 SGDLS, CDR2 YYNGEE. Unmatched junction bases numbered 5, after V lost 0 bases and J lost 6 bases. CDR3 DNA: TGTGCCAGCAGCGTAGCGGCTAGCGGGAGAGCCGGGGAGCTGTTTTTT. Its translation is CASSVAASGRAGELFF.

The chain's CDR3 is CASNSGLDQPQHF. The CDR3 DNA reads TGTGCCAGCAATTCAGGGCTAGATCAGCCCCAGCATTTT. The chain links TRBV2 to TRBJ1-5, with D possibly TRBD1 on 5 matching bases. The CDR3 spans 13 residues. V was pared by 7 bases and J by 5 bases, with 12 bases between. Germline loops: CDR1 SNHLY, CDR2 FYNNEI. Using reference TRBV2 and TRBJ1-5 for the parts outside the CDR3, the full variable domain is EPEVTQTPSHQVTQMGQEVILRCVPISNHLYFYWYRQILGQKVEFLVSFYNNEISEKSEIFDDQFSVERPDGSNFTLKIRSTKLEDSAMYFCASNSGLDQPQHFGDGTRLSIL.

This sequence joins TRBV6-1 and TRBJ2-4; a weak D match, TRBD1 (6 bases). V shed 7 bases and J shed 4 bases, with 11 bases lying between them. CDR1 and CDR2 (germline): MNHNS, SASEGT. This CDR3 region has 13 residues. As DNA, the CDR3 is TGTGCCAGCACAAAAGACAGGAAAAACATTCAGTACTTC. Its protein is CASTKDRKNIQYF.

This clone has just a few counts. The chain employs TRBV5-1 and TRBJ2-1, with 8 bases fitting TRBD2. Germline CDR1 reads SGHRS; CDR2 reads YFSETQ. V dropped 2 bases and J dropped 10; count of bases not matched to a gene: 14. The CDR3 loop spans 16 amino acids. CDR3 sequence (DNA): TGCGCCAGCAGCTTAGGAACTAGCGGACTGCAGGGGGAGCAGTTCTTC. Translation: CASSLGTSGLQGEQFF. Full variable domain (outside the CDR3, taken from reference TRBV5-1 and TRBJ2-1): KAGVTQTPRYLIKTRGQQVTLSCSPISGHRSVSWYQQTPGQGLQFLFEYFSETQRNKGNFPGRFSGRQFSNSRSEMNVSTLELGDSALYLCASSLGTSGLQGEQFFGPGTRLTVL.

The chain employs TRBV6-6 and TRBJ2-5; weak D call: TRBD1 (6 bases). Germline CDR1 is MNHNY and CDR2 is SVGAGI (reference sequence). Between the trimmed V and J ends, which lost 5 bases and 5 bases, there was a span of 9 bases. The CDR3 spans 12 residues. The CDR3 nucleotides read TGTGCCAGCAGTGATGACAGGGAGACCCAGTACTTC. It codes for CASSDDRETQYF.

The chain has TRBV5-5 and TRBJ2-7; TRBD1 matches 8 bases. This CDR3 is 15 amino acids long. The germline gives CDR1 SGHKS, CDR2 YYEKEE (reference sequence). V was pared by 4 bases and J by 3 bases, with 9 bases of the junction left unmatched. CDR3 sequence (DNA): TGTGCCAGCAGCCTCATTCCGGGACAGGACTACGAGCAGTACTTC. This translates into CASSLIPGQDYEQYF.

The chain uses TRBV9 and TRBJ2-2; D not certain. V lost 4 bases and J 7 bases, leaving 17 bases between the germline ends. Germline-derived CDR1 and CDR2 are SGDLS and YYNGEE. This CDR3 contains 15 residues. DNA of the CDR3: TGTGCCAGCAGCCTAGGCGCGGTTGTGGGCGGGGAGCTGTTTTTT. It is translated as CASSLGAVVGGELFF.

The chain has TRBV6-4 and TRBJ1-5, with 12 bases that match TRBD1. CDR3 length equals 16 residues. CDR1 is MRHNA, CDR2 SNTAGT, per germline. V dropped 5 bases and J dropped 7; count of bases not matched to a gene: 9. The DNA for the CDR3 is TGTGCCAGCAGTCGAAAGGGACAGGGGGCAGGACAGCCCCAGCATTTT. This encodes CASSRKGQGAGQPQHF.

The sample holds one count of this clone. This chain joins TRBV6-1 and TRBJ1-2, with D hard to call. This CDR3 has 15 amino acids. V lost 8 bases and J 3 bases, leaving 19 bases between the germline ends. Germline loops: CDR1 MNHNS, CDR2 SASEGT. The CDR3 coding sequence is TGTGCCAGCGGGAGGAACATGGGCTTAGACTATGGCTACACCTTC. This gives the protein CASGRNMGLDYGYTF.

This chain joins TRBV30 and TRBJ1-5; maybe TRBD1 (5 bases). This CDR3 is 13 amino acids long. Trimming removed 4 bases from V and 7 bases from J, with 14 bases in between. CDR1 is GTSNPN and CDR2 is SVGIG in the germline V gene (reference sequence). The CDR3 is CAWTAQGGQPQHF. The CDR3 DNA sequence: TGTGCCTGGACCGCCCAGGGAGGACAGCCCCAGCATTTT. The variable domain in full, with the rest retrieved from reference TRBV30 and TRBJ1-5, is SQTIHQWPATLVQPVGSPLSLECTVEGTSNPNLYWYRQAAGRGLQLLFYSVGIGQISSEVPQNLSASRPQDRQFILSSKKLLLSDSGFYLCAWTAQGGQPQHFGDGTRLSIL.

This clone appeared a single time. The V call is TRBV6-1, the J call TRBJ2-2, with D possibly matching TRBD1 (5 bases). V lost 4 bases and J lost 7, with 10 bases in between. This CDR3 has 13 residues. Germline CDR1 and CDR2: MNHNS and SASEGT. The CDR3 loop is CASSGLGVGELFF. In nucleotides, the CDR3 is TGTGCCAGCAGTGGGTTAGGGGTCGGGGAGCTGTTTTTT.